Listed here is a single T cell receptor (beta chain). The antigen remains unidentified. Diagnoses rested on clinical symptoms, serum thyroxine and TRAb, thyroid ultrasound and orbital computed tomography. The sample, blood from the first hyperthyroidism diagnosis, precedes any ophthalmopathy symptoms. The PBMCs were taken from roughly 10 ml of fresh peripheral blood. These data are taken from a study of T cells in Graves' hyperthyroidism and ophthalmopathy. Broader study findings: It was a median 6.5 months before onset that the model predicted ophthalmopathy.

The germline V gene encodes CDR1 DFQATT and CDR2 SNEGSKA (reference sequence). The CDR3 spans 16 residues. Trimming took off 5 bases at V and 3 bases at J, with 20 bases between the two ends. It was RNA transcripts that yielded the amplified TCR beta CDR3 regions. HTBI primers were used for first-round RT-PCR of the TCR CDR3. MiXCR was run by TCRdb on the multiplex PCR reads, yielding one entry per CDR3 protein. Altogether 650,000 to 850,000 distinct CDR3 sequences are present, around 19% being singletons, with the ten largest covering approximately 15%. The chain uses TRBV20-1 and TRBJ2-1; TRBD1 or TRBD2 may be the D gene (6 bases each). Sample: blood. The clonotype comes from a woman between 45 and 65 years old with Graves' hyperthyroidism that later progressed to Graves' ophthalmopathy. The chain's CDR3 is CSASPSDGGYYNEQFF. CDR3 DNA sequence: TGCAGTGCTTCCCCATCGGACGGGGGCTACTACAATGAGCAGTTCTTC.